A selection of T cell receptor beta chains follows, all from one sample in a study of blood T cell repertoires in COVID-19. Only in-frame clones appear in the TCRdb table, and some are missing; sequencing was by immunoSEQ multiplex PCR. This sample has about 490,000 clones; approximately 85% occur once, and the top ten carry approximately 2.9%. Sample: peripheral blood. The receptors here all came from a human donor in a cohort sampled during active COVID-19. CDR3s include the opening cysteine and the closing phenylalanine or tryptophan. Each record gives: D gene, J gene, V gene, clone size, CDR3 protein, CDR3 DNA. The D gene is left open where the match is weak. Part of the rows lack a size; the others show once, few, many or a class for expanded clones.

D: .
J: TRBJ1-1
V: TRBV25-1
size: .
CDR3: CASSLGGAEAFF
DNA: TGTGCCAGCAGCCTCGGGGGGGCTGAAGCTTTCTTT

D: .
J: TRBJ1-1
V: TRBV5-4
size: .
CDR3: CASSLARGQNTEAFF
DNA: TGTGCCAGCAGCTTGGCCAGGGGTCAAAACACTGAAGCTTTCTTT

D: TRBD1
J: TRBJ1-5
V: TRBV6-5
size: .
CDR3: CASRKTGGGQPQHF
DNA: TGTGCCAGCAGAAAAACAGGGGGCGGGCAGCCCCAGCATTTT

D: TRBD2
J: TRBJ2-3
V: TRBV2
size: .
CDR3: CASRVSGARGDTQYF
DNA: TGTGCCAGCAGGGTTAGCGGGGCCCGGGGAGATACGCAGTATTTT

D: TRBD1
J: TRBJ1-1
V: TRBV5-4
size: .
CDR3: CASQGTVRATEAFF
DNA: TGTGCCAGCCAAGGGACAGTTCGAGCCACTGAAGCTTTCTTT

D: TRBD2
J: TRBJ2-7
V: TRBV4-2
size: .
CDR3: CASSVGTSVAYEQYF
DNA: TGTGCCAGCAGCGTAGGGACTAGCGTCGCTTACGAGCAGTACTTC

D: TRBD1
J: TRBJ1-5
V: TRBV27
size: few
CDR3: CASRKSPTGIGRNSNQPQHF
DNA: TGTGCCAGCAGAAAATCTCCGACAGGGATCGGACGTAATAGCAATCAGCCCCAGCATTTT

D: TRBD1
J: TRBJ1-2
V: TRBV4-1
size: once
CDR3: CASSQGTADGYTF
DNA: TGCGCCAGCAGCCAGGGGACAGCCGATGGCTACACCTTC

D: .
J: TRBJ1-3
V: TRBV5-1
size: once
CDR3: CASSKRQAGDTIYF
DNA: TGCGCCAGCAGCAAGAGACAGGCGGGAGACACCATATATTTT

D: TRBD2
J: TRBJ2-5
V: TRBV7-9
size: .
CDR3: CASSRFLGTSDQETQYF
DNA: TGTGCCAGCAGCCGTTTCCTCGGGACTAGCGACCAAGAGACCCAGTACTTC

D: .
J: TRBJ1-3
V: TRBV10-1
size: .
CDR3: CASSDGGPSGNTIYF
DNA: TGCGCCAGCAGTGATGGGGGCCCCTCTGGAAACACCATATATTTT

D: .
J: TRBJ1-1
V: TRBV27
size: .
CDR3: CASRGGSLNTEAFF
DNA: TGTGCCAGCAGAGGAGGGTCCTTGAACACTGAAGCTTTCTTT

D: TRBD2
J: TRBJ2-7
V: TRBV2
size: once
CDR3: CASKTINGRSSYEQYF
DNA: TGTGCCAGTAAGACTATTAACGGGAGGAGCTCCTACGAGCAGTACTTC

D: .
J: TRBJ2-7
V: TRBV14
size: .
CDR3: CASSHKQGFDYEQYF
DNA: TGTGCCAGCAGCCATAAGCAGGGTTTTGACTACGAGCAGTACTTC

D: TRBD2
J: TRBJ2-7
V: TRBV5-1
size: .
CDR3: CASSLESGRAGYEQYF
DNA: TGCGCCAGCAGCTTGGAAAGCGGGAGGGCCGGGTACGAGCAGTACTTC

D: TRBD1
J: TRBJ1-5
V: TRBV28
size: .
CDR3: CASERDRGAPNQPQHF
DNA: TGTGCCAGCGAACGGGACAGGGGGGCCCCTAATCAGCCCCAGCATTTT

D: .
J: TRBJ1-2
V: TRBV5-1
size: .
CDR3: CASSSSTAALSKSYTF
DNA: TGCGCCAGCAGCTCGTCGACAGCCGCCTTAAGTAAGAGCTACACCTTC

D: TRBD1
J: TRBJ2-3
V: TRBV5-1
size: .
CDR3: CASSLPGTDDLTDTQYF
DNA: TGCGCCAGCAGCCTACCCGGGACAGATGACTTAACAGATACGCAGTATTTT

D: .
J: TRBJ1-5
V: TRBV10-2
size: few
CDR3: CASHSGVGNQPQHF
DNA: TGCGCCAGCCACTCAGGGGTGGGCAATCAGCCCCAGCATTTT

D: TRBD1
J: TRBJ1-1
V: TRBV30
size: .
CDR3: CAWSALDRARAEAFF
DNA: TGTGCCTGGAGTGCCTTGGACAGGGCTCGGGCTGAAGCTTTCTTT

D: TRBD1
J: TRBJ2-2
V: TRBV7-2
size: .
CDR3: CASGPRTGNTGELFF
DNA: TGTGCCAGCGGCCCTAGGACAGGGAACACCGGGGAGCTGTTTTTT

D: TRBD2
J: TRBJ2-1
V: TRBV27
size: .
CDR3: CASLSNSGRTYNEQFF
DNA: TGTGCCAGCCTTAGTAATAGCGGGAGGACCTACAATGAGCAGTTCTTC

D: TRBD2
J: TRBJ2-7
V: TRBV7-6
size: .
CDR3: CASSLGRGFPGLAGGALYEQYF
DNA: TGTGCCAGCAGCTTGGGGAGGGGGTTTCCGGGACTAGCGGGAGGAGCTCTCTACGAGCAGTACTTC

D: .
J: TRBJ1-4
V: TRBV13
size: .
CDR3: CASSLADSKNEKLFF
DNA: TGTGCCAGCAGCTTAGCAGACAGCAAAAATGAAAAACTGTTTTTT

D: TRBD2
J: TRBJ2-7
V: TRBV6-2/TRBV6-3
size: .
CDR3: CASSYHGLAGATATYEQYF
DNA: TGTGCCAGCAGTTACCACGGACTAGCGGGAGCCACCGCAACCTACGAGCAGTACTTC

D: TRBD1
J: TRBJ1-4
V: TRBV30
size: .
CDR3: CAWRGIGTAYEKLFF
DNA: TGTGCCTGGAGGGGTATCGGGACAGCTTATGAAAAACTGTTTTTT

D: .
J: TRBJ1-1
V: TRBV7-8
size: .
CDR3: CASSSLTANTEAFF
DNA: TGTGCCAGCAGCTCCCTGACAGCGAACACTGAAGCTTTCTTT

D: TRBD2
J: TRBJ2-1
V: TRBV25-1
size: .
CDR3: CASSGGTTWGNEQFF
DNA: TGTGCCAGCAGTGGAGGGACTACCTGGGGCAATGAGCAGTTCTTC

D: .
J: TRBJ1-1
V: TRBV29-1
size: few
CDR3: CSVDRGGVTEAFF
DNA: TGCAGCGTTGACCGGGGGGGGGTCACTGAAGCTTTCTTT

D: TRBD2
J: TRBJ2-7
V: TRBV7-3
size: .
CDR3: CASSLNPGGSYEQYF
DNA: TGTGCCAGCAGCTTAAATCCGGGAGGCTCCTACGAGCAGTACTTC

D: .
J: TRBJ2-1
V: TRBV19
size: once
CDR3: CASSSSGTLFSDEQFF
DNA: TGTGCCAGTAGTTCCTCCGGGACACTATTTAGCGATGAGCAGTTCTTC

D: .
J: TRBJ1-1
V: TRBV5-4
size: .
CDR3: CASSLGATATNTEAFF
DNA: TGTGCCAGCAGCTTGGGGGCTACAGCTACTAACACTGAAGCTTTCTTT

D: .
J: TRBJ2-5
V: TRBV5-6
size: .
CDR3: CASSPRTGRGETQYF
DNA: TGTGCCAGCAGCCCCAGAACAGGCCGGGGGGAGACCCAGTACTTC

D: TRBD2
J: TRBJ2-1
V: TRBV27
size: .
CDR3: CASSERGLILAGGSYNEQFF
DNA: TGTGCCAGCAGTGAACGGGGGCTAATCCTAGCGGGAGGGTCCTACAATGAGCAGTTCTTC

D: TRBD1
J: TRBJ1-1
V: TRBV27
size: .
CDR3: CASSPSRGQSPMNTEAFF
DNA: TGTGCCAGCAGTCCATCAAGGGGGCAATCCCCCATGAACACTGAAGCTTTCTTT

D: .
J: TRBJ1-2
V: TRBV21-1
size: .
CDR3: CASTYRGNYGYTF
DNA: TGTGCCAGCACCTACAGGGGTAACTATGGCTACACCTTC

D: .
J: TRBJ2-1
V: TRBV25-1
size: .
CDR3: CASSFRDEQFF
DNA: TGTGCCAGCAGTTTTCGGGATGAGCAGTTCTTC